The present TCR beta chain was sequenced within a study of cytomegalovirus exposure and HLA in healthy donors. About the study: Approximately 180 million T cells yielded around 100 million unique TCR beta sequences, as an earlier analysis found. Findings and caveats of the study: It was reported that TCR beta sequences correctly inferred the HLA-A and HLA-B alleles for most subjects.

The length of the CDR3 is 15 residues. Germline V lookup: CDR1 SEHNR, CDR2 FQNEAQ (reference sequence). With 5 bases removed from V and 2 bases from J, the gap between germline ends came to 14 bases. Primers included in the PCR were 60 Vbeta and 13 Jbeta primers. This table comes from immunoSEQ multiplex PCR, and its TCRdb copy is limited to in-frame clones, with some not included. The table has about 180,000 clones, more than 75% seen once. Of note for this clone: Its antigen is currently unknown.

This receptor was obtained from a woman aged 25-40 years in good health and CMV-seropositive. Specimen: PBMCs. The J gene is TRBJ2-3, the V gene TRBV7-9; TRBD2 might be the D (7 bases). CDR3 in amino acids: CASSGRGGFTDTQYF. The CDR3 DNA is TGTGCCAGCAGCGGGAGGGGGGGGTTCACAGATACGCAGTATTTT.